This is a list of T cell receptor beta chains from one sample in a study of shared clonotypes between healthy human individuals. TCRdb keeps only in-frame clones here, not all; method: immunoSEQ multiplex PCR. Among about 2.4 million clones listed, more than 90% were seen once. Sample: naive CD4+ T cells sorted from blood. The origin of the receptors is a man aged 18-30 years in good health. Each CDR3 is given with its conserved first and last residue. The order of the fields is V gene, clone size, D gene, J gene, CDR3 protein, CDR3 DNA. A D gene is named only where the DNA matches it firmly. The size of a clone is reported for some rows only, either as once, few or many, or as a class for expanded clones.

v_call: TRBV11-3
clone_size: -
d_call: -
j_call: TRBJ1-2
cdr3_aa: CASSLAQILYGYTF
cdr3_nt: TGTGCCAGCAGCTTAGCACAGATTCTCTATGGCTACACCTTC

v_call: TRBV30
clone_size: -
d_call: -
j_call: TRBJ2-3
cdr3_aa: CAWGSPDTQYF
cdr3_nt: TGTGCCTGGGGCTCCCCAGATACGCAGTATTTT

v_call: TRBV6-1
clone_size: once
d_call: -
j_call: TRBJ2-7
cdr3_aa: CASSPDGIEQYF
cdr3_nt: TGTGCCAGCAGCCCGGACGGTATCGAGCAGTACTTC

v_call: TRBV2
clone_size: -
d_call: -
j_call: TRBJ2-3
cdr3_aa: CASTGAHRGTQYF
cdr3_nt: TGTGCCAGCACGGGGGCGCATCGGGGGACGCAGTATTTT

v_call: TRBV7-7
clone_size: -
d_call: -
j_call: TRBJ2-2
cdr3_aa: CASSPRLSTSTGELFF
cdr3_nt: TGTGCTAGCAGCCCCAGACTATCGACAAGCACCGGGGAGCTGTTTTTT

v_call: TRBV19
clone_size: -
d_call: -
j_call: TRBJ1-4
cdr3_aa: CASSIAGNTNEKLFF
cdr3_nt: TGTGCCAGTAGTATAGCCGGGAACACTAATGAAAAACTGTTTTTT

v_call: TRBV4-3
clone_size: -
d_call: -
j_call: TRBJ2-1
cdr3_aa: CASSQERSSGGSYNEQFF
cdr3_nt: TGCGCCAGCAGCCAAGAGCGAAGCTCCGGAGGCTCCTACAATGAGCAGTTCTTC

v_call: TRBV6-5
clone_size: once
d_call: -
j_call: TRBJ1-2
cdr3_aa: CASSYRGVRGYTF
cdr3_nt: TGTGCCAGCAGTTACCGGGGAGTACGTGGCTACACCTTC

v_call: TRBV6-5
clone_size: -
d_call: TRBD2
j_call: TRBJ2-5
cdr3_aa: CASSSTSGGAWETQYF
cdr3_nt: TGTGCCAGCAGTTCCACTAGCGGGGGGGCCTGGGAGACCCAGTACTTC

v_call: TRBV5-1
clone_size: -
d_call: TRBD1
j_call: TRBJ2-3
cdr3_aa: CASSLVRDRGPDTQYF
cdr3_nt: TGCGCCAGCAGCTTGGTCCGGGACAGGGGCCCAGATACGCAGTATTTT

v_call: TRBV5-1
clone_size: -
d_call: TRBD2
j_call: TRBJ2-1
cdr3_aa: CASSRGLAGGEQFF
cdr3_nt: TGCGCCAGCAGCCGGGGACTAGCGGGAGGGGAGCAGTTCTTC

v_call: TRBV6-1
clone_size: -
d_call: TRBD1
j_call: TRBJ1-5
cdr3_aa: CASSEWTGWDQPQHF
cdr3_nt: TGTGCCAGCAGTGAATGGACAGGTTGGGATCAGCCCCAGCATTTT

v_call: TRBV18
clone_size: once
d_call: TRBD1
j_call: TRBJ1-5
cdr3_aa: CASSPNTGEGQPQHF
cdr3_nt: TGTGCCAGCTCACCAAATACAGGGGAAGGACAGCCCCAGCATTTT

v_call: TRBV7-8
clone_size: -
d_call: TRBD2
j_call: TRBJ2-1
cdr3_aa: CASSLLGTTEFF
cdr3_nt: TGTGCCAGCAGCTTACTGGGGACTACCGAGTTCTTC

v_call: TRBV30
clone_size: -
d_call: TRBD2
j_call: TRBJ2-5
cdr3_aa: CAWSVDLAGVWPQYF
cdr3_nt: TGTGCCTGGAGTGTAGATCTAGCGGGCGTCTGGCCCCAGTACTTC

v_call: TRBV29-1
clone_size: -
d_call: TRBD1
j_call: TRBJ2-1
cdr3_aa: CSVTTGLDEQFF
cdr3_nt: TGCAGCGTTACGACAGGGCTCGATGAGCAGTTCTTC

v_call: TRBV5-6
clone_size: -
d_call: TRBD2
j_call: TRBJ2-1
cdr3_aa: CASSVSGTSNHNEQFF
cdr3_nt: TGTGCCAGCAGCGTAAGTGGGACTAGCAACCACAATGAGCAGTTCTTC

v_call: TRBV30
clone_size: once
d_call: -
j_call: TRBJ1-6
cdr3_aa: CAWSVSLDSPLHF
cdr3_nt: TGTGCCTGGAGTGTATCGTTGGATTCACCCCTCCACTTT

v_call: TRBV6-4
clone_size: -
d_call: -
j_call: TRBJ2-2
cdr3_aa: CASSGIENTGELFF
cdr3_nt: TGTGCCAGCAGTGGTATTGAGAACACCGGGGAGCTGTTTTTT

v_call: TRBV5-5
clone_size: -
d_call: TRBD1
j_call: TRBJ1-4
cdr3_aa: CASSGGQGAKATNEKLFF
cdr3_nt: TGTGCCAGCAGCGGCGGTCAGGGGGCAAAGGCAACTAATGAAAAACTGTTTTTT

v_call: TRBV28
clone_size: -
d_call: -
j_call: TRBJ1-4
cdr3_aa: CATYLRGEKLFF
cdr3_nt: TGTGCCACCTACCTTCGGGGAGAAAAACTGTTTTTT

v_call: TRBV5-1
clone_size: -
d_call: -
j_call: TRBJ2-1
cdr3_aa: CASSPGTVYNEQFF
cdr3_nt: TGCGCCAGCAGCCCCGGGACGGTTTACAATGAGCAGTTCTTC